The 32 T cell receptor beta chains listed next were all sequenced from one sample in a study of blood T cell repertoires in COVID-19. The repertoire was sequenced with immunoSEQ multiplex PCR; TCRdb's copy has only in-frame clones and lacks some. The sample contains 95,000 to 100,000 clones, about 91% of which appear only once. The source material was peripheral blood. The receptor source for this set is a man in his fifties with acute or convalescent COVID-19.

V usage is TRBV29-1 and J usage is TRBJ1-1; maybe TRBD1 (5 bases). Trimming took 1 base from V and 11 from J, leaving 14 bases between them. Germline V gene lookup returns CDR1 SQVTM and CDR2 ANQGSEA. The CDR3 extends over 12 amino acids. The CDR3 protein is CSVEGVRAGAFF. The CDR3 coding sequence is TGCAGCGTTGAAGGGGTTCGTGCAGGGGCTTTCTTT.

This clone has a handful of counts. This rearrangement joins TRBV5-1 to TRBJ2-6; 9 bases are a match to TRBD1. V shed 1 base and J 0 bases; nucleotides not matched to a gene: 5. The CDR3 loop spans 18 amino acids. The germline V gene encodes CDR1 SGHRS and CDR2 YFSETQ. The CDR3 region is CASSLIQGASSGANVLTF. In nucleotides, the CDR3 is TGCGCCAGCAGCTTGATACAGGGGGCGTCCTCTGGGGCCAACGTCCTGACTTTC.

CDR3 residues: CASGPGGHEQYF. Here the CDR3 DNA reads TGTGCTAGTGGCCCTGGGGGCCACGAGCAGTACTTC. V and J are TRBV12-5 and TRBJ2-7; possibly TRBD1 for D (6 bases). Germline V gene lookup returns CDR1 LGHNT and CDR2 FRNRAP. The CDR3 totals 12 residues. Trimming removed 6 bases from V and 5 bases from J, with 11 bases in between.

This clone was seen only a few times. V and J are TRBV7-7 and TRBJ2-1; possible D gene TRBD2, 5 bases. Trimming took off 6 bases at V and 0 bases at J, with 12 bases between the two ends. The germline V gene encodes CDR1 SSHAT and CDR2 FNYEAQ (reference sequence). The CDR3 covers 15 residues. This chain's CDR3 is CASSPSGSSYNEQFF. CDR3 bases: TGTGCCAGCAGTCCGAGCGGAAGCTCCTACAATGAGCAGTTCTTC. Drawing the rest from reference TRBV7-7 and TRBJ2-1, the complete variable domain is GAGVSQSPRYKVTKRGQDVTLRCDPISSHATLYWYQQALGQGPEFLTYFNYEAQPDKSGLPSDRFSAERPEGSISTLTIQRTEQRDSAMYRCASSPSGSSYNEQFFGPGTRLTVL.

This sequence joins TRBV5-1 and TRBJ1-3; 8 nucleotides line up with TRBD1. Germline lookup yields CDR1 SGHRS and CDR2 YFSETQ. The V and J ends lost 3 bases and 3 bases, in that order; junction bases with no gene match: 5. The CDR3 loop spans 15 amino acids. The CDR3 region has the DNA TGCGCCAGCAGCTGGGAGACAGGGGTTGGAAACACCATATATTTT. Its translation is CASSWETGVGNTIYF.

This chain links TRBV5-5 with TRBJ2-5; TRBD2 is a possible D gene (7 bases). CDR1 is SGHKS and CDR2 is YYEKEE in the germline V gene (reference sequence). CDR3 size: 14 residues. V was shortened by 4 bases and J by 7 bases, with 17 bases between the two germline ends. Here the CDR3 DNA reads TGTGCCAGCAGCCACCGCGGGGGCTTGAGGACCCAGTACTTC. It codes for CASSHRGGLRTQYF.

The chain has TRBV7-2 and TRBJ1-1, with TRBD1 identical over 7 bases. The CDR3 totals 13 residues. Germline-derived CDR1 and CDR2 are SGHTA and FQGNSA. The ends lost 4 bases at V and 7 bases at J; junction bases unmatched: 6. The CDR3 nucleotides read TGTGCCAGCAGCTCCCGCAGGGGGAATGAAGCTTTCTTT. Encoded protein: CASSSRRGNEAFF.

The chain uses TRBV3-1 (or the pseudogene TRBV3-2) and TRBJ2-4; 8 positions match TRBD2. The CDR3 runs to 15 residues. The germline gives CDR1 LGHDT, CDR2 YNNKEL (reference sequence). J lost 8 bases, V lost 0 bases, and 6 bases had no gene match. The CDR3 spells CASSQDQSGGDIQYF. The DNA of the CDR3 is TGTGCCAGCAGCCAAGATCAAAGCGGGGGCGACATTCAGTACTTC.

The CDR3 region is CASSFPGRGVHEQYF. The CDR3 nucleotides read TGTGCCAGCAGCTTCCCCGGCAGGGGGGTACACGAGCAGTACTTC. The J gene is TRBJ2-7, the V gene TRBV11-3; maybe TRBD1 (7 bases). CDR3 length equals 15 residues. Per germline, CDR1 SGHNT and CDR2 YENEEA. V was cut by 3 bases and J by 5 bases, with 17 bases left in between.

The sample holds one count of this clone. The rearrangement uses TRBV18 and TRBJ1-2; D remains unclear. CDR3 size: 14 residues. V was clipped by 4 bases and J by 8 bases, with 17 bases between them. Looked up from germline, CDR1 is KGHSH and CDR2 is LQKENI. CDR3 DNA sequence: TGTGCCAGCTCACAAAATGACCGCCGGAGGGGCTACACCTTC. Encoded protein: CASSQNDRRRGYTF.

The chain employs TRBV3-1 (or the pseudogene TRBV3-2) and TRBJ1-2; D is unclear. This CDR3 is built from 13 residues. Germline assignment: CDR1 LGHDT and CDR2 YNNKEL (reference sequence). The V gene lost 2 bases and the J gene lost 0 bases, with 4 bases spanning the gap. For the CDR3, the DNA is TGTGCCAGCAGCCAACGAGCTAACTATGGCTACACCTTC. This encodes CASSQRANYGYTF.

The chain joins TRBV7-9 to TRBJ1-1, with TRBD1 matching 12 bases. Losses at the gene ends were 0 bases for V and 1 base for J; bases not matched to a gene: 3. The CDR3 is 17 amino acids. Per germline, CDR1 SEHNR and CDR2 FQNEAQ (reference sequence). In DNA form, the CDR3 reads TGTGCCAGCAGCTTAGCCGGGACAGGGGGCCCGAACACTGAAGCTTTCTTT. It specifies CASSLAGTGGPNTEAFF.

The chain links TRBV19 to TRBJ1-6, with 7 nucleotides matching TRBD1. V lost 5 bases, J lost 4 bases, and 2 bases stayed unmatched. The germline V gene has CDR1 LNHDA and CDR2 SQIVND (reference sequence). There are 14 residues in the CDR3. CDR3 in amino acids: CASSRDSYNSPLHF. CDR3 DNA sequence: TGTGCCAGTAGTCGGGACAGTTATAATTCACCCCTCCACTTT.

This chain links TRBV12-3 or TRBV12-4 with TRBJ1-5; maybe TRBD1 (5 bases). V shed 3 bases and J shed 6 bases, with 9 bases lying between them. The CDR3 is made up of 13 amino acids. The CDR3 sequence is CASSFGQGQPQHF. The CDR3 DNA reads TGTGCCAGCAGTTTTGGGCAGGGTCAGCCCCAGCATTTT.

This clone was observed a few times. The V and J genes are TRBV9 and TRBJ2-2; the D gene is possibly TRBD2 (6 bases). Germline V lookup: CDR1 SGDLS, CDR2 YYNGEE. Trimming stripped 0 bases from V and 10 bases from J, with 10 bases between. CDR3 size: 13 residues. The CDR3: CASSVGGGVELFF. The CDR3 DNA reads TGTGCCAGCAGCGTAGGGGGCGGGGTGGAGCTGTTTTTT.

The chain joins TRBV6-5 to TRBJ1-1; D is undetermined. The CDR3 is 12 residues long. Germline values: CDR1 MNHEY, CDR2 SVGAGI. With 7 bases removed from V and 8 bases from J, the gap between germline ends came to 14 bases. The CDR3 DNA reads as TGTGCCAGCACTTTCGGGAGTCAGGAAGCTTTCTTT. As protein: CASTFGSQEAFF.

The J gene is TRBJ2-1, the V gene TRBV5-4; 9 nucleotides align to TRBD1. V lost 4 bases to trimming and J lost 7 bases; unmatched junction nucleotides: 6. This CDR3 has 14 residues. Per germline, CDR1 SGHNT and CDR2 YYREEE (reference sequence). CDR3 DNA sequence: TGTGCCAGCAGCCATACGGACAGGGGAAATGAGCAGTTCTTC. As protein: CASSHTDRGNEQFF.

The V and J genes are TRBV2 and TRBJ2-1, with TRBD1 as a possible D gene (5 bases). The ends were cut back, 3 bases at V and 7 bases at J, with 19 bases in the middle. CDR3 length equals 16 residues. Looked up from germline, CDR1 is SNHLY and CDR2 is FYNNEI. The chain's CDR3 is CASSDSSGMGKNEQFF. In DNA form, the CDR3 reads TGTGCCAGCAGTGATTCGTCAGGGATGGGTAAGAATGAGCAGTTCTTC.

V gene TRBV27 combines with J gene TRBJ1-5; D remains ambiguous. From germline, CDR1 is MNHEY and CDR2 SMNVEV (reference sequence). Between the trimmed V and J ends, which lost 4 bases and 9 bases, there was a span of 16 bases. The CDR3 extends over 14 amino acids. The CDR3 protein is CASSSRDSSAPQHF. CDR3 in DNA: TGTGCCAGCAGTTCCCGGGATTCTAGTGCGCCCCAGCATTTT.

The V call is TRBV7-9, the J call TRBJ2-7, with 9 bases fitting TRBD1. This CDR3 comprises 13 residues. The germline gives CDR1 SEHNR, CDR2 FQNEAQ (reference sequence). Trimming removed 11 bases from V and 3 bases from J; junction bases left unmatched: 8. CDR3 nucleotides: TGTGCCTCAGGGACAGGGAAAGACTACGAGCAGTACTTC. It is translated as CASGTGKDYEQYF.

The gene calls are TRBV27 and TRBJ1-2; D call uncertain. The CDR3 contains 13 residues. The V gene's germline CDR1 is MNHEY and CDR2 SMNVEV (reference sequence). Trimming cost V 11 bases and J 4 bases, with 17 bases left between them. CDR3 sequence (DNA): TGTGCCGCAAAGAGGGCCTCTGGCTATGGCTACACCTTC. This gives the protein CAAKRASGYGYTF.

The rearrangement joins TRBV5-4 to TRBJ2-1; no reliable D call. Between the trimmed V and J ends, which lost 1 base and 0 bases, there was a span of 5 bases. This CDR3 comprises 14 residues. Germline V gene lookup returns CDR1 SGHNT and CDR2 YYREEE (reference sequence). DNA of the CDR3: TGTGCCAGCAGCTTGCCAGGCTCCTACAATGAGCAGTTCTTC. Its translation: CASSLPGSYNEQFF. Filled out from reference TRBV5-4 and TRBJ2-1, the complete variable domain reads ETGVTQSPTHLIKTRGQQVTLRCSSQSGHNTVSWYQQALGQGPQFIFQYYREEENGRGNFPPRFSGLQFPNYSSELNVNALELDDSALYLCASSLPGSYNEQFFGPGTRLTVL.

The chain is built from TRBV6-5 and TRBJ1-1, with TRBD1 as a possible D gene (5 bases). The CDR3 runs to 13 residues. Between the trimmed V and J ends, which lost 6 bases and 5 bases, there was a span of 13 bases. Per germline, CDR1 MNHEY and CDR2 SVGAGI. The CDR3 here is CASSSYKGTEAFF. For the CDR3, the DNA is TGTGCCAGCAGCTCATATAAGGGGACTGAAGCTTTCTTT.

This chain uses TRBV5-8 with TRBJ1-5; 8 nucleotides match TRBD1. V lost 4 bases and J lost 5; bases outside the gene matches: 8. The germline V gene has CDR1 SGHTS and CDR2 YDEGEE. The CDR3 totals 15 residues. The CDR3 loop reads CASSLGTGGYQPQHF. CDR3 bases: TGTGCCAGCAGCCTCGGGACAGGAGGATATCAGCCCCAGCATTTT.

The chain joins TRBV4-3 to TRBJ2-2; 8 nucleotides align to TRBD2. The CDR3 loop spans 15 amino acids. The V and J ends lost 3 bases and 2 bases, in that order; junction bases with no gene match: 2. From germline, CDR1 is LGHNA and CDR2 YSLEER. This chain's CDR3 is CASSQAGGNTGELFF. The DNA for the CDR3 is TGCGCCAGCAGCCAGGCGGGGGGCAACACCGGGGAGCTGTTTTTT.

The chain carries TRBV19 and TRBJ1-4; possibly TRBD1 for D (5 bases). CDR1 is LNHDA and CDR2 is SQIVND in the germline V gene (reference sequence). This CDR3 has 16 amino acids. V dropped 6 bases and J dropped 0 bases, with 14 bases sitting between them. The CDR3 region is CASRAGTTATNEKLFF. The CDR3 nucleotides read TGTGCCAGTAGGGCAGGGACTACTGCAACTAATGAAAAACTGTTTTTT.

CDR3 nucleotides: TGTGCCAGCAGCCCATCCCAGGTCCAGTCCTACAATGAGCAGTTCTTC. As protein: CASSPSQVQSYNEQFF. The chain joins TRBV5-4 to TRBJ2-1; D unresolved. V gave up 4 bases and J gave up 1 base, with 15 bases separating them. Germline loops: CDR1 SGHNT, CDR2 YYREEE (reference sequence). There are 16 residues in the CDR3.

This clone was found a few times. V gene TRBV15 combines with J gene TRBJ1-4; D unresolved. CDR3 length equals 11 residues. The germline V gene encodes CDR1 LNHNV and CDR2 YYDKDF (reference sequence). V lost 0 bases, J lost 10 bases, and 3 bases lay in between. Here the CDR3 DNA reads TGTGCCACCAGCAGAGACCGAAAACTGTTTTTT. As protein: CATSRDRKLFF.

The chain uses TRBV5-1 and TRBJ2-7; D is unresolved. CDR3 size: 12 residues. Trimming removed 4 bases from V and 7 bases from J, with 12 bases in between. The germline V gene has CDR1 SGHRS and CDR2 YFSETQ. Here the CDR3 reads CASSVSTGEQYF. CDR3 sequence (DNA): TGCGCCAGCAGCGTGAGTACGGGTGAGCAGTACTTC.

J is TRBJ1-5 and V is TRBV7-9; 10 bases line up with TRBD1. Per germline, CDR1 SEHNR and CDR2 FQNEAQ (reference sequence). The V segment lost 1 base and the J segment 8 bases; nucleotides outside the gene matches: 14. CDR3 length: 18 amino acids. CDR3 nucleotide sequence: TGTGCCAGCAGCTTAGGGGACAGGGGATTCCAAGGAGGGGAGCCCCAGCATTTT. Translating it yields CASSLGDRGFQGGEPQHF.

The CDR3 DNA reads TGCGCCAGCAGCCTGGACAGACCCACAGATACGCAGTATTTT. Translated: CASSLDRPTDTQYF. This chain joins TRBV5-1 and TRBJ2-3, with D perhaps TRBD1 (6 bases). The CDR3 totals 14 residues. Trimming shortened V by 4 bases and J by 2 bases, and 11 bases separated the two germline ends. Germline V gives CDR1 SGHRS, CDR2 YFSETQ.

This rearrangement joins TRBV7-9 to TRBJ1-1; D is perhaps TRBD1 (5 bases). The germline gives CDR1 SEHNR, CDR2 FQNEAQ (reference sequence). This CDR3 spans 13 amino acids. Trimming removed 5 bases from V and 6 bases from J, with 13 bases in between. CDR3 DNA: TGTGCCAGCAGCGAGCGGCGGGGGTCTGAAGCTTTCTTT. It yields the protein CASSERRGSEAFF.